Below, 29 T cell receptor beta chains from the same sample are listed, as sequenced in a study of T cell repertoires in cytomegalovirus infection. TCRdb re-called the reads through MiXCR, storing one row per CDR3 protein. The table shows approximately 600,000 distinct CDR3 sequences, with 40% occurring only once. For these TCRs, the target antigens are not known. The source was cultured PBMCs, collected from culture after CMV antigen stimulation. The receptors here all came from a human donor in good health (CMV status not recorded). Some clones in this sample may be carry-over from other donors' samples.

J is TRBJ2-7 and V is TRBV20-1, with D perhaps TRBD2 (7 bases). This CDR3 comprises 13 residues. Trimming took off 6 bases at V and 4 bases at J, with 16 bases between the two ends. The germline V gene has CDR1 DFQATT and CDR2 SNEGSKA (reference sequence). CDR3 protein: CSAEGGRGYEQYF. In nucleotides, the CDR3 is TGCAGTGCGGAGGGGGGGAGGGGATACGAGCAGTACTTC.

The chain combines TRBV12-3 or TRBV12-4 with TRBJ1-2, with 12 bases aligning to TRBD1. The CDR3 sequence is 14 residues long. V lost 3 bases to trimming and J lost 6 bases; unmatched junction nucleotides: 2. This chain's CDR3 is CASSFGTGGDGYTF. In DNA, the CDR3 is TGTGCCAGCAGTTTCGGGACAGGGGGCGATGGCTACACCTTC.

This clonotype was found many times. The rearrangement links TRBV7-8 to TRBJ1-5; 7 bases agree with TRBD1. V was pared by 7 bases and J by 6 bases, with 9 bases of the junction left unmatched. From germline, CDR1 is SGHVS and CDR2 FQNEAQ. The CDR3 extends over 14 amino acids. Here the CDR3 reads CASTERDRLQPQHF. The CDR3 nucleotides read TGTGCCAGCACCGAACGGGACAGACTTCAGCCCCAGCATTTT. Using reference TRBV7-8 and TRBJ1-5 for the parts outside the CDR3, the full variable domain is GAGVSQSPRYKVAKRGQDVALRCDPISGHVSLFWYQQALGQGPEFLTYFQNEAQLDKSGLPSDRFFAERPEGSVSTLKIQRTQQEDSAVYLCASTERDRLQPQHFGDGTRLSIL.

J is TRBJ2-5 and V is TRBV27, with D unclear. Trimming took 1 base from V and 5 from J, leaving 14 bases between them. CDR3 length equals 15 residues. Germline V gene lookup returns CDR1 MNHEY and CDR2 SMNVEV (reference sequence). The CDR3 loop is CASSLLGQAQETQYF. The CDR3 DNA reads as TGTGCCAGCAGTTTATTAGGTCAGGCACAGGAGACCCAGTACTTC.

V and J are TRBV27 and TRBJ1-1, with 8 bases fitting TRBD1. The CDR3 contains 17 residues. Germline CDR1 reads MNHEY; CDR2 reads SMNVEV (reference sequence). V dropped 5 bases and J dropped 5; count of bases not matched to a gene: 16. The CDR3 sequence is CASSQLATGAGMTEAFF. CDR3 coding DNA: TGTGCCAGCAGTCAACTAGCGACAGGGGCGGGCATGACTGAAGCTTTCTTT.

This rearrangement joins TRBV10-3 to TRBJ1-2, with a tentative D call TRBD1 (6 bases). Germline V gene sequence: CDR1 ENHRY, CDR2 SYGVKD. V was trimmed by 6 bases and J by 5 bases, leaving 16 bases between them. This CDR3 is built from 14 residues. CDR3 region: CAIRNPTGSYGYTF. As DNA, the CDR3 is TGTGCCATCAGGAACCCTACAGGGAGTTATGGCTACACCTTC.

The chain uses TRBV4-1 and TRBJ2-7, with 9 bases that match TRBD1. There are 15 residues in the CDR3. Trimming took 2 bases from V and 4 from J; bases not matched to a gene: 6. CDR1 is MGHRA and CDR2 is YSYEKL in the germline V gene. The CDR3: CASSQMWDRAYEQYF. The CDR3 DNA reads as TGCGCCAGCAGCCAAATGTGGGACAGGGCTTACGAGCAGTACTTC.

V and J are TRBV2 and TRBJ2-3; TRBD1 aligns across 7 bases. After removal of 3 bases from V and 1 base from J, the junction contained 7 bases not matched to a gene. This CDR3 is built from 16 residues. Germline loops: CDR1 SNHLY, CDR2 FYNNEI. Here the CDR3 reads CASSDWRQGGTDTQYF. The CDR3 DNA follows: TGTGCCAGCAGTGATTGGCGCCAGGGGGGCACAGATACGCAGTATTTT.

The V call is TRBV12-3 or TRBV12-4, the J call TRBJ2-1; a possible D gene is TRBD2 (6 bases). This CDR3 comprises 12 residues. Trimming shortened V by 3 bases and J by 12 bases, and 12 bases separated the two germline ends. The CDR3 sequence: CASSFSQGGQFF. For the CDR3, the DNA is TGTGCCAGCAGTTTTTCGCAGGGAGGGCAGTTCTTC.

The V call is TRBV2, the J call TRBJ2-1; D remains unclear. The germline V gene has CDR1 SNHLY and CDR2 FYNNEI. V was shortened by 1 base and J by 7 bases, with 5 bases between the two germline ends. This CDR3 has 12 amino acids. CDR3 region: CASSEDVNEQFF. As DNA, the CDR3 is TGTGCCAGCAGTGAAGACGTTAATGAGCAGTTCTTC.

This clonotype has only a few counts. The V and J genes are TRBV6-1 and TRBJ1-6; D is unclear. The V end was cut by 5 bases, the J end by 0 bases, with 14 bases between. In germline, CDR1 is MNHNS, CDR2 SASEGT. CDR3 length: 17 amino acids. CDR3: CASSYSKGSSYNSPLHF. DNA for the CDR3: TGTGCCAGCAGTTACTCTAAGGGAAGCTCCTATAATTCACCCCTCCACTTT.

The CDR3 reads CSARKGAGGQETQYF. The CDR3 coding sequence is TGCAGTGCTAGGAAGGGGGCGGGGGGCCAAGAGACCCAGTACTTC. The chain is built from TRBV20-1 and TRBJ2-5; D is possibly TRBD2 (8 bases). The CDR3 loop spans 15 amino acids. In germline, CDR1 is DFQATT, CDR2 SNEGSKA (reference sequence). Trimming stripped 3 bases from V and 1 base from J, with 15 bases between.

J is TRBJ2-1 and V is TRBV3-1; D is ambiguous. The CDR3 totals 11 residues. Trimming shortened V by 4 bases and J by 10 bases, and 8 bases separated the two germline ends. From germline, CDR1 is LGHDT and CDR2 YNNKEL (reference sequence). The CDR3 spells CASSLIGEQFF. The CDR3 DNA is TGTGCCAGCAGCCTCATCGGAGAGCAGTTCTTC.

This clonotype was detected many times. The CDR3 sequence is CASRTVDSPWAEAFF. The CDR3 nucleotides read TGTGCCAGCAGGACTGTGGACAGCCCGTGGGCTGAAGCTTTCTTT. The chain has TRBV12-3 or TRBV12-4 and TRBJ1-1, with D perhaps matching TRBD1 (6 bases). CDR3 length equals 15 residues. Trimming shortened V by 6 bases and J by 6 bases, and 20 bases separated the two germline ends.

The V call is TRBV7-2, the J call TRBJ2-1; a possible D gene is TRBD2 (5 bases). V was cut by 2 bases and J by 3 bases, with 11 bases left in between. Germline V gene sequence: CDR1 SGHTA, CDR2 FQGNSA. The CDR3 spans 15 residues. The CDR3 bases are TGTGCCAGCAGCTTACGTAGCGCCGTCTACAATGAGCAGTTCTTC. This gives the protein CASSLRSAVYNEQFF. The whole variable domain, remainder taken from reference TRBV7-2 and TRBJ2-1, is GAGVSQSPSNKVTEKGKDVELRCDPISGHTALYWYRQSLGQGLEFLIYFQGNSAPDKSGLPSDRFSAERTGGSVSTLTIQRTQQEDSAVYLCASSLRSAVYNEQFFGPGTRLTVL.

This rearrangement joins TRBV7-2 to TRBJ2-7, with D possibly TRBD2 on 5 matching bases. This CDR3 has 15 amino acids. Germline V gene sequence: CDR1 SGHTA, CDR2 FQGNSA. V shed 0 bases and J shed 0 bases, with 9 bases lying between them. The CDR3 spells CASSLAGVPSYEQYF. DNA for the CDR3: TGTGCCAGCAGCTTAGCGGGAGTCCCCTCCTACGAGCAGTACTTC.

This clonotype has just a few counts. The chain is built from TRBV27 and TRBJ1-2; possible D gene TRBD1, 5 bases. There are 14 residues in the CDR3. CDR1 and CDR2 (germline): MNHEY, SMNVEV (reference sequence). V lost 6 bases to trimming and J lost 5 bases, with 16 bases between them. CDR3 coding DNA: TGTGCCAGCAGCCCAAGGGGCCCGTATTATGGCTACACCTTC. Translating it yields CASSPRGPYYGYTF.

The rearrangement uses TRBV7-2 and TRBJ2-3; a weak D match, TRBD2 (6 bases). This CDR3 contains 12 residues. Trimming shortened V by 4 bases and J by 10 bases, and 12 bases separated the two germline ends. CDR1 is SGHTA, CDR2 FQGNSA, per germline. CDR3 region: CASSSGGFAQYF. In DNA form, the CDR3 reads TGTGCCAGCAGCTCCGGGGGTTTCGCGCAGTATTTT.

A few counts support this clonotype. The chain uses TRBV7-4 and TRBJ2-5, with D tentatively TRBD2 (6 bases). CDR1 and CDR2 (germline): SGHVT, SQSDAQ. The CDR3 has 17 amino acids. V was shortened by 5 bases and J by 0 bases, with 19 bases between the two germline ends. The CDR3 loop is CASSPGALADHQETQYF. The CDR3 DNA reads TGTGCCAGCAGCCCCGGCGCACTAGCAGACCACCAAGAGACCCAGTACTTC.

This clonotype was recorded a few times. The chain couples TRBV19 to TRBJ1-1; TRBD1 is a possible D gene (5 bases). CDR1 is LNHDA, CDR2 SQIVND, per germline (reference sequence). With 8 bases removed from V and 10 bases from J, the gap between germline ends came to 17 bases. The CDR3 spans 12 residues. The CDR3 sequence is CASGGGDSGAFF. CDR3 nucleotide sequence: TGTGCCAGTGGCGGTGGGGACTCTGGAGCTTTCTTT.

The chain uses TRBV20-1 and TRBJ2-1; 9 positions match TRBD1. CDR3 size: 14 residues. Germline CDR1 and CDR2: DFQATT and SNEGSKA (reference sequence). J gave up 8 bases and V 1 base, and 6 bases lay outside the gene matches. This chain's CDR3 is CSARGWDRVYEQFF. CDR3 coding DNA: TGCAGTGCTAGAGGTTGGGACAGGGTTTATGAGCAGTTCTTC.

The gene calls are TRBV4-2 and TRBJ2-3; the match to TRBD2 covers 12 bases. The junction had 14 bases not matched to a gene; V was cut back by 4 bases and J by 0 bases. The length of the CDR3 is 20 residues. Germline-derived CDR1 and CDR2 are LGHNA and YNFKEQ. Written as DNA, the CDR3 is TGTGCCAGCAGCCGTCGAAGCAGCACTAGCGGGAGGACCAGCACAGATACGCAGTATTTT. It codes for CASSRRSSTSGRTSTDTQYF.

V usage is TRBV7-9 and J usage is TRBJ2-3; TRBD2 aligns across 12 bases. The CDR3 is made up of 17 amino acids. Germline V gene lookup returns CDR1 SEHNR and CDR2 FQNEAQ (reference sequence). The J segment lost 3 bases and the V segment lost 5 bases, leaving 9 bases of the junction unmatched. This CDR3 is CASSAAGTSGSTDTQYF. In nucleotides, the CDR3 is TGTGCCAGCAGCGCTGCTGGGACTAGCGGGTCAACAGATACGCAGTATTTT.

The V gene is TRBV7-8, the J gene TRBJ1-5; maybe TRBD1 (6 bases). The CDR3 has 16 amino acids. Trimming pared 5 bases from V and 6 bases from J, leaving 20 bases between. CDR1 and CDR2 from the germline V gene are SGHVS and FQNEAQ. The CDR3 is CASSPAEGGRAQPQHF. The CDR3 nucleotides read TGTGCCAGCAGCCCAGCGGAGGGGGGGCGTGCTCAGCCCCAGCATTTT.

This clonotype was detected a few times. The chain has TRBV29-1 and TRBJ1-1; no clear D gene. Germline lookup yields CDR1 SQVTM and CDR2 ANQGSEA. Trimming removed 2 bases at V and 0 bases at J, with 7 bases between. The CDR3 runs to 13 residues. The CDR3 DNA reads TGCAGCGTTGAAAGAGGAATGAACACTGAAGCTTTCTTT. Protein sequence: CSVERGMNTEAFF.

The rearrangement uses TRBV20-1 and TRBJ1-5; 7 positions agree with TRBD1. There are 16 residues in the CDR3. Germline V gene sequence: CDR1 DFQATT, CDR2 SNEGSKA (reference sequence). J lost 5 bases, V lost 2 bases, and 12 bases had no gene match. The CDR3 DNA sequence: TGCAGTGCTAGAAGACAGGGCTTACAGAATTATCAGCCCCAGCATTTT. Its translation is CSARRQGLQNYQPQHF.

This rearrangement joins TRBV27 to TRBJ2-3; D not resolved. The CDR3 extends over 15 amino acids. CDR1 and CDR2 from the germline V gene are MNHEY and SMNVEV (reference sequence). Trimming removed 2 bases from V and 0 bases from J, with 9 bases in between. The CDR3 nucleotides read TGTGCCAGCAGTTTAAGGCCAGGAAGCACAGATACGCAGTATTTT. Translating it yields CASSLRPGSTDTQYF.

V is TRBV6-2 or TRBV6-3 and J is TRBJ2-7, with 8 positions matching TRBD2. The length of the CDR3 is 14 residues. CDR1 MNHEY and CDR2 SVGEGT come from the germline V gene. V lost 3 bases, J lost 4 bases, and 5 bases stayed unmatched. Here the CDR3 reads CASSYGGLVYEQYF. CDR3 bases: TGTGCCAGCAGTTATGGGGGACTAGTGTACGAGCAGTACTTC.

The gene calls are TRBV27 and TRBJ2-3; a possible D gene is TRBD2 (5 bases). The CDR3 runs to 13 residues. V gave up 6 bases and J gave up 4 bases, with 11 bases separating them. The V gene's germline CDR1 is MNHEY and CDR2 SMNVEV (reference sequence). CDR3 nucleotides: TGTGCCAGCAGGGAGAGTAGCGCAGATACGCAGTATTTT. Its translation: CASRESSADTQYF.